Detailed here is one T cell receptor beta chain. RNA was extracted with the RNeasy kit, and a quantity of roughly 0.5 to 1 ug was reverse transcribed using random hexamers. MiXCR was run by TCRdb on the immunoSEQ multiplex PCR reads, yielding one entry per CDR3 protein. This sample yields roughly 120,000 distinct CDR3 sequences, of which approximately 96% are seen a single time; just over 0.095% belongs to the top ten. This entry belongs to a study of CD8 T cells in Susac syndrome. With 6 bases clipped from V and 0 bases from J, the junction kept 10 bases outside the gene matches. CDR3 length: 18 amino acids. The germline V gene has CDR1 SNHLY and CDR2 FYNNEI.

The sequenced sample consisted of CD4+ T cells from PBMCs. The receptor comes from a human donor in good health. The genes are TRBV2 and TRBJ2-3; 12 bases map to TRBD2. CDR3 DNA: TGTGCCAGCAGCCGAACTAGCGGGGGGACAGCTAGCACAGATACGCAGTATTTT. As protein: CASSRTSGGTASTDTQYF.